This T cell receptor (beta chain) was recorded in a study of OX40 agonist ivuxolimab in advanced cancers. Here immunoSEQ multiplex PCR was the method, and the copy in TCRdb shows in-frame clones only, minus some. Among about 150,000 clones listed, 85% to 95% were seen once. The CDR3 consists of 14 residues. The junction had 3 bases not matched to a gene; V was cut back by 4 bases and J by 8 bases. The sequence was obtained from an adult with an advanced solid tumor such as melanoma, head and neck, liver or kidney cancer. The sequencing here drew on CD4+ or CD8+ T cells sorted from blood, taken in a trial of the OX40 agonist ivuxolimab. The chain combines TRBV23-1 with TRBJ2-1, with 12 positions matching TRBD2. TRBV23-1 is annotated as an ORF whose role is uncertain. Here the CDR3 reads CASSLGLAGYEQFF. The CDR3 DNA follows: TGCGCCAGCAGTCTCGGACTAGCGGGATATGAGCAGTTCTTC.